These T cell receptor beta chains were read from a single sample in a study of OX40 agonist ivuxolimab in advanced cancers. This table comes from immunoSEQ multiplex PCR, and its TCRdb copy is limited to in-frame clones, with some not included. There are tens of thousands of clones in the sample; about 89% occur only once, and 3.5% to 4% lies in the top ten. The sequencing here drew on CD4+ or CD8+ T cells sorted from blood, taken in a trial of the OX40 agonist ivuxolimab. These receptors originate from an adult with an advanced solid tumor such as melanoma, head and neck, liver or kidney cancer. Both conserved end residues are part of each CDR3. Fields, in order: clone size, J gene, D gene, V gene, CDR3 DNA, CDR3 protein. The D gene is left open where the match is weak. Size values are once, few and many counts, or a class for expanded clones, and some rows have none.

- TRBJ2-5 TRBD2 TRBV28 TGTGCCAGCAGTTCCCCGGGACTAGAGGGGGAGACCCAGTACTTC CASSSPGLEGETQYF
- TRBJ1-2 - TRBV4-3 TGCGCCAGCAGCCAAGATTCCGGGACAAACTATGGCTACACCTTC CASSQDSGTNYGYTF
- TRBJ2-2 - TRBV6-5 TGTGCCAGCAGTTACCGTAGGGGGACCGGGGAGCTGTTTTTT CASSYRRGTGELFF
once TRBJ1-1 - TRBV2 TGTGCCAGCAGTGAAAGTCTAATGAACACTGAAGCTTTCTTT CASSESLMNTEAFF
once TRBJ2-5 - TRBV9 TGTGCCAGCAGCAAGTCACAAGAGACCCAGTACTTC CASSKSQETQYF
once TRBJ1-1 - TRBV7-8 TGTGCCAGCAGCCCCGAGAGGGGGGTCGCTGAAGCTTTCTTT CASSPERGVAEAFF
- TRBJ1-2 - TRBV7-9 TGTGCCAGCTCCGACGGTGGTGGAATTGGCTATGGCTACACCTTC CASSDGGGIGYGYTF
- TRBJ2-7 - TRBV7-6 TGTGCCAGCAGCTTCGGGGGCGAAGCCTACGAGCAGTACTTC CASSFGGEAYEQYF
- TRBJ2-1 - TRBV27 TGTGCCAGCAACCCAGGGGACTACAATGAGCAGTTCTTC CASNPGDYNEQFF
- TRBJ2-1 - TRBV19 TGTGCCAGTAGTATCTCGACAGGAGGATACAATGAGCAGTTCTTC CASSISTGGYNEQFF
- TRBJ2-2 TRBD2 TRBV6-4 TGTGCCAGCAAGCGCGGGAGTGGGGACACCGGGGAGCTGTTTTTT CASKRGSGDTGELFF
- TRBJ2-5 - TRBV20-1 TGCAGTGAGTGGGTTTCGGAGACCCAGTACTTC CSEWVSETQYF
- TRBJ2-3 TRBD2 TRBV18 TGTGCCAGCTCGCCGGGGGGCGGGAGGGCCGAAGATACGCAGTATTTT CASSPGGGRAEDTQYF
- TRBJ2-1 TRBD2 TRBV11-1 TGTGCCAGCAGCTTACCCCCAGCGGGAGGGGGAAATGAGCAGTTCTTC CASSLPPAGGGNEQFF
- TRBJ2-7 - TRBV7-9 TGTGCCAGCAGCTTAGCGACAGCCTACGAGCAGTACTTC CASSLATAYEQYF
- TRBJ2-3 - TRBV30 TGTGCCTGGAGTGCAGGGAGTGGGACAGATACGCAGTATTTT CAWSAGSGTDTQYF
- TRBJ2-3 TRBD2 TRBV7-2 TGTGCCAGCAGCCCCTTAGCGGGAGCGGGCACAGATACGCAGTATTTT CASSPLAGAGTDTQYF
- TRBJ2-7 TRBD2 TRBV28 TGTGCCAGCAGTTCTAGGACTAGCGGGAGCTCCTACGAGCAGTACTTC CASSSRTSGSSYEQYF
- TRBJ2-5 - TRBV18 TGTGCCAGCTCACCAACTGTGGACGGGTGGGACCAAGAGACCCAGTACTTC CASSPTVDGWDQETQYF
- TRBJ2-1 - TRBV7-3 TGTGCCAGCCCCCAACGTGGCTCCTACAATGAGCAGTTCTTC CASPQRGSYNEQFF
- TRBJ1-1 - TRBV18 TGTGCCAGCTCACCACCAGACAGAACCGACACTGAAGCTTTCTTT CASSPPDRTDTEAFF
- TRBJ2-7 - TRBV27 TGTGCCAGCAGTTCCCACAGGAGCTCCTACGAGCAGTACTTC CASSSHRSSYEQYF
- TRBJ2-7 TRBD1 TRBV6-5 TGTGCCAGCAGCCATCAGGGGGCGTCCAACGAGCAGTACTTC CASSHQGASNEQYF
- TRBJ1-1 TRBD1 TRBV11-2 TGTGCCAGCAGCTTAGATACAGGGGGCCTGAACACTGAAGCTTTCTTT CASSLDTGGLNTEAFF
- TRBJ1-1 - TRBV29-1 TGCAGCGTTGGGGTACAAATTGAAGCTTTCTTT CSVGVQIEAFF
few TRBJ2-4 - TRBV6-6 TGTGCCAGCAGTTACTCAGGGGACTGGTACTTC CASSYSGDWYF
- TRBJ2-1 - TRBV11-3 TGTGCCAGCAGCTTATCCACAGAATACAATGAGCAGTTCTTC CASSLSTEYNEQFF
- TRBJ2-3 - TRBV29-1 TGCAGCACGTGGGGGAACGGGATTGGAGATACGCAGTATTTT CSTWGNGIGDTQYF
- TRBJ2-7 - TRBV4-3 TGCGCCAGCAGCCCCTACAGGGCTTCGCACTACGAGCAGTACTTC CASSPYRASHYEQYF
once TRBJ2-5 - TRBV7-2 TGTGCCAGCAGCTTAGGTAGCGGAAAAGAGACCCAGTACTTC CASSLGSGKETQYF
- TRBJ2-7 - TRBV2 TGTGCCAGCAGTCCACCTCCCAGGCCCTGGGAGCAGTACTTC CASSPPPRPWEQYF